Below, 10 T cell receptor beta chains from the same sample are listed, as sequenced in a study of shared clonotypes between healthy human individuals. Terminally differentiated effector memory CD45RA+ cells were left out of the naive CD8 fraction, which was CD45RO-negative and positively selected for CCR7. The data were produced by immunoSEQ multiplex PCR, yet TCRdb's version contains in-frame clones alone and is incomplete. The data hold some 2 million clones, with approximately 94% observed a single time. The source material was naive CD8+ T cells sorted from blood. Receptor source: a man younger than 35 in good health.

The chain has TRBV7-8 and TRBJ2-7; D is unresolved. CDR3 length: 12 residues. The germline V and J ends were trimmed by 4 bases and 6 bases, with 10 bases remaining between them. Germline CDR1 SGHVS, CDR2 FQNEAQ. The CDR3 loop reads CASSSDPGEQYF. Written as DNA, the CDR3 is TGTGCCAGCAGCTCAGACCCCGGCGAGCAGTACTTC.

This clone appeared a few times. The chain has TRBV14 and TRBJ2-7, with unresolved D. Trimming shortened V by 1 base and J by 5 bases, and 9 bases separated the two germline ends. This CDR3 region has 13 residues. CDR1 is SGHDN, CDR2 FVKESK, per germline. CDR3 protein: CASSQAQVHEQYF. The CDR3 DNA is TGTGCCAGCAGCCAAGCCCAGGTGCACGAGCAGTACTTC.

This clone was detected only once. The chain couples TRBV7-9 to TRBJ2-2; D is undetermined. V was clipped by 8 bases and J by 3 bases, with 4 bases between them. The CDR3 runs 11 residues. Looked up from germline, CDR1 is SEHNR and CDR2 is FQNEAQ (reference sequence). The CDR3 loop reads CASEDTGELFF. The CDR3 coding sequence is TGTGCCAGCGAGGACACCGGGGAGCTGTTTTTT.

This clone was observed a few times. Other nucleotide sequences in the sample specify the same CDR3. The V and J genes are TRBV30 and TRBJ2-7, with D perhaps matching TRBD2 (6 bases). The CDR3 consists of 12 residues. The V gene lost 3 bases and the J gene lost 4 bases, with 10 bases spanning the gap. Per the germline V gene, CDR1 is GTSNPN and CDR2 is SVGIG (reference sequence). The CDR3 coding sequence is TGTGCCTGGAGCTGGGGGGTTTACGAGCAGTACTTC. Amino acid sequence: CAWSWGVYEQYF. The full variable domain, with the rest looked up from reference TRBV30 and TRBJ2-7, is SQTIHQWPATLVQPVGSPLSLECTVEGTSNPNLYWYRQAAGRGLQLLFYSVGIGQISSEVPQNLSASRPQDRQFILSSKKLLLSDSGFYLCAWSWGVYEQYFGPGTRLTVT.

Remarks on this clone: Other DNA variants within this sample encode the same CDR3. The chain employs TRBV18 and TRBJ2-7, with 9 bases aligning to TRBD1. In germline, CDR1 is KGHSH, CDR2 LQKENI. This CDR3 has 14 amino acids. The V gene end was trimmed by 5 bases and the J gene end by 0 bases; junction bases not matched to a gene: 2. The chain's CDR3 is CASSGTGSSYEQYF. The CDR3 nucleotides read TGTGCCAGCTCAGGGACAGGGAGCTCCTACGAGCAGTACTTC.

This clone was counted once. The V and J genes are TRBV4-1 and TRBJ2-3; D is unclear. From germline, CDR1 is MGHRA and CDR2 YSYEKL. V dropped 1 base and J dropped 2 bases, with 4 bases sitting between them. CDR3 length: 13 amino acids. The CDR3 protein is CASSQANTDTQYF. The CDR3 bases are TGCGCCAGCAGCCAAGCCAACACAGATACGCAGTATTTT.

The chain combines TRBV7-9 with TRBJ1-3, with TRBD1 matching over 9 bases. The CDR3 runs to 16 residues. The germline V gene has CDR1 SEHNR and CDR2 FQNEAQ (reference sequence). The V segment lost 4 bases and the J segment 3 bases; nucleotides outside the gene matches: 7. The CDR3 sequence is CASSSATGGIGNTIYF. In nucleotides, the CDR3 is TGTGCCAGCAGCTCAGCGACAGGGGGAATTGGAAACACCATATATTTT. The whole variable domain, remainder taken from reference TRBV7-9 and TRBJ1-3, is DTGVSQNPRHKITKRGQNVTFRCDPISEHNRLYWYRQTLGQGPEFLTYFQNEAQLEKSRLLSDRFSAERPKGSFSTLEIQRTEQGDSAMYLCASSSATGGIGNTIYFGEGSWLTVV.

The chain links TRBV27 to TRBJ2-7, with a possible D match to TRBD1 (6 bases). Deletions cut 5 bases from V and 6 bases from J, with 14 bases between. CDR1 is MNHEY, CDR2 SMNVEV, per germline (reference sequence). The CDR3 consists of 13 residues. DNA of the CDR3: TGTGCCAGCAGTCTACGGGTAGGGGGCGAGCAGTACTTC. This encodes CASSLRVGGEQYF.

On this clone itself: Other DNA sequences within the sample encode an identical CDR3. V and J are TRBV9 and TRBJ1-2, with 8 bases aligning to TRBD1. V trimming: 3 bases; J trimming: 6 bases; junction bases outside the gene matches: 1. Germline CDR1 and CDR2: SGDLS and YYNGEE. The CDR3 runs 12 residues. CDR3 DNA sequence: TGTGCCAGCAGCGGGACAGGGAATGGCTACACCTTC. Its protein is CASSGTGNGYTF.

The CDR3 is CASSSGTESNQPQHF. As DNA, the CDR3 is TGTGCCAGCAGCTCCGGGACAGAGAGCAATCAGCCCCAGCATTTT. The chain is built from TRBV5-6 and TRBJ1-5, with 7 positions matching TRBD1. Trimming at V came to 3 bases and at J to 1 base, leaving 4 bases not matched to a gene. CDR3 size: 15 residues. CDR1 is SGHDT, CDR2 YYEEEE, per germline.